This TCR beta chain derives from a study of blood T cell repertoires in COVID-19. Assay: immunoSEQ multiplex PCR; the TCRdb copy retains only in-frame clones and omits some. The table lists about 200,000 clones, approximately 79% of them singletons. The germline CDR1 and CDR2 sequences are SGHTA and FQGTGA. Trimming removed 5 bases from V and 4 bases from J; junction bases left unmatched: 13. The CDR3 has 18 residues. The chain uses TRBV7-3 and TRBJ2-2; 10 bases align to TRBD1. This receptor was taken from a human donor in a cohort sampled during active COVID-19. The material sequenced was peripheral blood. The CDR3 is CASSPRTGGSRGTGELFF. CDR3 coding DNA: TGTGCCAGCAGCCCTCGGACAGGGGGGAGCAGGGGCACCGGGGAGCTGTTTTTT.